This T cell receptor beta chain was observed in a study of shared clonotypes between healthy human individuals. Across the whole study: Three plates each covered CD4 naive and memory; CD8 naive two, CD8 memory one.

Produced via immunoSEQ multiplex PCR; TCRdb's table is partial and in-frame only. Among hundreds of thousands of clones listed, around four fifths were seen once. Whole-study findings and limits: Large sequencing depth failed to make sorted-subset sequencing complete, rarefaction showed. Roughly 5% of naive CD4 clonotypes were common to several donors.

A CD45RA+ naive subset and a CD45RA-negative memory subset were split from CD4+ cells. Worth noting for this clone: As yet, its antigen is unknown.

The receptor's source is a woman younger than 45 in good health. Sequenced material: memory CD4+ T cells sorted from blood. Stated subset: CD45RA-negative fraction.

CDR3 DNA: TGTGCCAGCAGTGAAGGCCCAGGGGGAACTGAAGCTTTCTTT. Residues: CASSEGPGGTEAFF. V is TRBV2 and J is TRBJ1-1, with TRBD1 matching over 7 bases. The CDR3 loop spans 14 amino acids. The junction had 4 bases not matched to a gene; V was cut back by 1 base and J by 5 bases. The germline gives CDR1 SNHLY, CDR2 FYNNEI.